These 5 T cell receptor beta chains were all obtained from the same sample, sequenced in a study of cytomegalovirus exposure and HLA in healthy donors. Primers: 60 Vbeta forward and 13 Jbeta reverse. Generated by immunoSEQ multiplex PCR, the TCRdb table keeps only in-frame clones and is missing some. The sample consists of approximately 100,000 clones, approximately 74% of them appearing once. Sequencing input: PBMCs. The receptors were gathered from a male donor in good health and CMV-seronegative.

This chain joins TRBV6-5 and TRBJ2-1; D unresolved. Trimming left V 2 bases short and J 9 bases short, with 14 bases between. Germline lookup yields CDR1 MNHEY and CDR2 SVGAGI. The CDR3 runs to 14 residues. CDR3 sequence reads: CASSYGRPTREQFF. CDR3 nucleotides: TGTGCCAGCAGTTACGGCAGGCCCACGCGTGAGCAGTTCTTC.

The J gene is TRBJ2-7, the V gene TRBV19; TRBD2 is a possible D gene (6 bases). CDR1 is LNHDA and CDR2 is SQIVND in the germline V gene (reference sequence). V lost 3 bases to trimming and J lost 2 bases, with 14 bases between them. This CDR3 region has 15 residues. The CDR3 DNA reads as TGTGCCAGTAGTATTTCGGTGGGAGGACCCTACGAGCAGTACTTC. Translating gives CASSISVGGPYEQYF.

On this clone itself: Other DNA sequences in the sample encode the same CDR3. The chain joins TRBV5-1 to TRBJ1-4; TRBD1 agrees at 7 bases. This CDR3 is 14 amino acids long. V was pared by 4 bases and J by 5 bases, with 5 bases of the junction left unmatched. CDR1 is SGHRS, CDR2 YFSETQ, per germline. CDR3 loop: CASSTGQPNEKLFF. DNA for the CDR3: TGCGCCAGCAGCACGGGACAGCCCAATGAAAAACTGTTTTTT.

The chain links TRBV11-3 to TRBJ2-4, with D unclear. Per the germline V gene, CDR1 is SGHNT and CDR2 is YENEEA. V was shortened by 2 bases and J by 1 base, with 3 bases between the two germline ends. The length of the CDR3 is 13 residues. DNA for the CDR3: TGTGCCAGCAGCTTATCGGCCAAAAACATTCAGTACTTC. It encodes CASSLSAKNIQYF.

V usage is TRBV27 and J usage is TRBJ2-7; 9 bases are shared with TRBD2. This CDR3 spans 20 amino acids. The V gene end was trimmed by 3 bases and the J gene end by 4 bases; junction bases not matched to a gene: 22. CDR1 is MNHEY and CDR2 is SMNVEV in the germline V gene (reference sequence). CDR3 region: CASSFYATGRPSGKLYEQYF. The CDR3 nucleotides are TGTGCCAGCAGTTTCTACGCGACGGGGAGGCCTAGCGGGAAACTATACGAGCAGTACTTC.